The 5 T cell receptor beta chains in this list originate from one sample, sequenced in a study of cytomegalovirus exposure and HLA in healthy donors. Vbeta (60) and Jbeta (13) primers were used in the PCR. Using immunoSEQ multiplex PCR, the repertoire was profiled, and TCRdb retains in-frame clones only, with some absent. The table lists roughly 180,000 clones, 75% to 80% of them singletons. Material for sequencing was PBMCs. The receptors were sampled from a man in his fifties or sixties in good health and CMV-seropositive.

The chain carries TRBV27 and TRBJ2-5, with D possibly being TRBD1 (6 bases). Germline CDR1 is MNHEY and CDR2 is SMNVEV (reference sequence). The V end was cut by 6 bases, the J end by 5 bases, with 10 bases between. The CDR3 length is 12 residues. CDR3 DNA sequence: TGTGCCAGCAGGGGAAGGGGGGAGACCCAGTACTTC. It translates to CASRGRGETQYF.

This clone was detected only a few times. The genes are TRBV11-2 and TRBJ1-2; a weak D match, TRBD1 (6 bases). V was shortened by 0 bases and J by 8 bases, with 13 bases between the two germline ends. This CDR3 spans 14 amino acids. CDR1 is SGHAT and CDR2 is FQNNGV in the germline V gene. The chain's CDR3 is CASSLDRAGDGYTF. The CDR3 region has the DNA TGTGCCAGCAGCTTAGATCGGGCAGGGGACGGCTACACCTTC.

This clone came up a few times. This sequence joins TRBV12-5 and TRBJ1-1; 7 bases map to TRBD1. Germline-derived CDR1 and CDR2 are LGHNT and FRNRAP. This CDR3 is 13 amino acids long. The V gene end was trimmed by 6 bases and the J gene end by 5 bases; junction bases not matched to a gene: 6. The CDR3 region has the DNA TGTGCTAGTGGGCCAGGGGGTCAAACTGAAGCTTTCTTT. Protein product: CASGPGGQTEAFF. The entire variable domain, with the rest obtained from reference TRBV12-5 and TRBJ1-1, is as follows: DARVTQTPRHKVTEMGQEVTMRCQPILGHNTVFWYRQTMMQGLELLAYFRNRAPLDDSGMPKDRFSAEMPDATLATLKIQPSEPRDSAVYFCASGPGGQTEAFFGQGTRLTVV.

The rearrangement joins TRBV19 to TRBJ2-1; 9 bases fit TRBD1. The CDR3 extends over 17 amino acids. The ends lost 3 bases at V and 1 base at J; junction bases unmatched: 7. Germline loops: CDR1 LNHDA, CDR2 SQIVND (reference sequence). CDR3 sequence (DNA): TGTGCCAGTAGTATTAGGGGGACAGGGAAATCCTACAATGAGCAGTTCTTC. The encoded protein is CASSIRGTGKSYNEQFF.

The rearrangement uses TRBV19 and TRBJ2-3, with D tentatively TRBD1 (5 bases). The CDR3 length is 15 residues. The V end lost 4 bases, the J end lost 0 bases, and 11 bases lay between the germline ends. Germline V gives CDR1 LNHDA, CDR2 SQIVND (reference sequence). The CDR3 loop is CASSTTGASTDTQYF. CDR3 coding DNA: TGTGCCAGTAGTACCACAGGAGCTAGCACAGATACGCAGTATTTT.